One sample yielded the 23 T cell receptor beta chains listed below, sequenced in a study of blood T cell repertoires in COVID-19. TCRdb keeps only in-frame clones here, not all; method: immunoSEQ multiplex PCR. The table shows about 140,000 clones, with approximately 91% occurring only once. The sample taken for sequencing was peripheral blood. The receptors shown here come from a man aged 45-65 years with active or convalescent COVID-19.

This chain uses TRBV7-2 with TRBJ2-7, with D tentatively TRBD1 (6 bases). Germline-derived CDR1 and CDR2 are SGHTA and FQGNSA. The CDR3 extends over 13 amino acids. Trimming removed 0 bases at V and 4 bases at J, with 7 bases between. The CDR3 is CASSLAGAYEQYF. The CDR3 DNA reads TGTGCCAGCAGCTTAGCGGGGGCTTACGAGCAGTACTTC.

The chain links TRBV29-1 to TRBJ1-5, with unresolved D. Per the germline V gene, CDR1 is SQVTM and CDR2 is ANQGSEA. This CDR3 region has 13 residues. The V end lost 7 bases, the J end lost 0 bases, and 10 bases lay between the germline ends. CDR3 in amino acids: CSATTDSNQPQHF. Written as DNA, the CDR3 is TGCAGCGCCACAACAGATAGCAATCAGCCCCAGCATTTT.

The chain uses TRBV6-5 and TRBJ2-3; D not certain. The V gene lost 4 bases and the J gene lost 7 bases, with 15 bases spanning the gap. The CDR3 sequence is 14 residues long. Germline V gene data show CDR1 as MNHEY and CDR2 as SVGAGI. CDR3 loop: CASSSLGRLNTQYF. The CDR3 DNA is TGTGCCAGCAGTTCCTTAGGCAGGTTAAATACGCAGTATTTT.

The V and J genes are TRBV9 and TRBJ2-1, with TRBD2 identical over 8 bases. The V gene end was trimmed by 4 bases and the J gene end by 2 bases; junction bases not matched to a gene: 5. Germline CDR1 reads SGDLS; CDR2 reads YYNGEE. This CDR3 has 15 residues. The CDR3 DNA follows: TGTGCCAGCAGCATTACTAGCGGAACCTACAATGAGCAGTTCTTC. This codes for CASSITSGTYNEQFF.

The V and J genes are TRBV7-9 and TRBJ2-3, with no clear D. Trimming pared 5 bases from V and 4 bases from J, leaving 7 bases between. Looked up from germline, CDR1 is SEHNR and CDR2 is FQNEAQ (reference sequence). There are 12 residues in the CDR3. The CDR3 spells CASSLLSDTQYF. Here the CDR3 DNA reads TGTGCCAGCAGCCTTTTATCAGATACGCAGTATTTT.

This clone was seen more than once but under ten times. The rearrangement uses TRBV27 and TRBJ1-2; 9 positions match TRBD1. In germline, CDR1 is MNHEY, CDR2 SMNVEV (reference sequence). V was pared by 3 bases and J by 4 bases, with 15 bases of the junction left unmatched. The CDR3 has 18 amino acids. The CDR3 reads CASSFIGQGRFFSYGYTF. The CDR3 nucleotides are TGTGCCAGCAGTTTCATTGGACAGGGGAGGTTCTTTAGCTATGGCTACACCTTC.

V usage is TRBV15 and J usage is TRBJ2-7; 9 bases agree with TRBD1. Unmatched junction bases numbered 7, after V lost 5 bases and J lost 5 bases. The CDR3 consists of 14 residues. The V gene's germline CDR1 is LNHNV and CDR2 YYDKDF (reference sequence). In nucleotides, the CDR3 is TGTGCCACCAGCGCGACAGGGGGGATGAACGAGCAGTACTTC. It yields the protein CATSATGGMNEQYF.

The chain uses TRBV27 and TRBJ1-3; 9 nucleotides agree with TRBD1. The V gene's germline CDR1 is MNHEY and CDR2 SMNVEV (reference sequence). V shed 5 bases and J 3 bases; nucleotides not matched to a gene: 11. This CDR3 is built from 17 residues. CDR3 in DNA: TGTGCCAGCAGTCTAGCCTCGACAGGGGGATTTGGAAACACCATATATTTT. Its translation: CASSLASTGGFGNTIYF.

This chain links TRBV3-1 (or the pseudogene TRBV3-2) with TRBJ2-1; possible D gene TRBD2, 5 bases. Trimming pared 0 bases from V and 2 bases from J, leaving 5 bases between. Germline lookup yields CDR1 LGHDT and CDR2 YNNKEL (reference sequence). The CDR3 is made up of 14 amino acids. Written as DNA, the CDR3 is TGTGCCAGCAGCCAAGAACTAGCCTACAATGAGCAGTTCTTC. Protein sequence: CASSQELAYNEQFF.

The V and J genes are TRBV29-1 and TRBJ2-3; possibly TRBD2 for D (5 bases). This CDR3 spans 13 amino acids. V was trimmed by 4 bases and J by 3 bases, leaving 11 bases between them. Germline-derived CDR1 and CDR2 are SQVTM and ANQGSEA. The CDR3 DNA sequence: TGCAGCGTTGGTGGGAGAGTGACAGATACGCAGTATTTT. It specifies CSVGGRVTDTQYF.

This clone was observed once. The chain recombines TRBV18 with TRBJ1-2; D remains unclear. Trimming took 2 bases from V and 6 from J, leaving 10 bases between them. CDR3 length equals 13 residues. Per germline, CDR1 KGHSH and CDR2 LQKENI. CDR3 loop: CASSPTGGHGYTF. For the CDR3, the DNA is TGTGCCAGCTCACCAACCGGAGGGCATGGCTACACCTTC.

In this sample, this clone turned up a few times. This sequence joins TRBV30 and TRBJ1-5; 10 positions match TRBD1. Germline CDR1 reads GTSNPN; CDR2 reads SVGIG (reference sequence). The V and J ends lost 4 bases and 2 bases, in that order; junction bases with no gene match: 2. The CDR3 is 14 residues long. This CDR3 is CAWKGQGGNQPQHF. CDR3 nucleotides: TGTGCCTGGAAAGGACAGGGGGGCAATCAGCCCCAGCATTTT.

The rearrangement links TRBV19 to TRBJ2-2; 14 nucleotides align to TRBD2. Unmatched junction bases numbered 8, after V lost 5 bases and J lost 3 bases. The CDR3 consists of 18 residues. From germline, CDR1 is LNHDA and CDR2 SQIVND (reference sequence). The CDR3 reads CASSPKGLAGVYTGELFF. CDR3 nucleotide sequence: TGTGCCAGTAGTCCAAAGGGACTAGCGGGAGTGTACACCGGGGAGCTGTTTTTT.

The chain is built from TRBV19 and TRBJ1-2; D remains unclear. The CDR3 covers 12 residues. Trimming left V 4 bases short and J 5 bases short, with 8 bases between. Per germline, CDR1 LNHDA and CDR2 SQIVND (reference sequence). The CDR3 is CASSTPEYGYTF. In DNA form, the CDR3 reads TGTGCCAGTAGTACCCCAGAATATGGCTACACCTTC.

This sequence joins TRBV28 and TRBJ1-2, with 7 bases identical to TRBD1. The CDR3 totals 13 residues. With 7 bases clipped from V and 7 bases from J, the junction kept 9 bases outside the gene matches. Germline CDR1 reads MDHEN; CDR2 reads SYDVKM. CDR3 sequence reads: CASKGTVWSGYTF. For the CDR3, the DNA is TGTGCCAGCAAAGGGACAGTCTGGAGTGGCTACACCTTC.

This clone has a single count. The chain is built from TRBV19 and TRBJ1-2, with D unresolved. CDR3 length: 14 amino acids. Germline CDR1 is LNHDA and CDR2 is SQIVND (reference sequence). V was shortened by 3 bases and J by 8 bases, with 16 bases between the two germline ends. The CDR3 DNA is TGTGCCAGTAGTATCGCAATACCAACGGGGGGCTACACCTTC. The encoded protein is CASSIAIPTGGYTF.

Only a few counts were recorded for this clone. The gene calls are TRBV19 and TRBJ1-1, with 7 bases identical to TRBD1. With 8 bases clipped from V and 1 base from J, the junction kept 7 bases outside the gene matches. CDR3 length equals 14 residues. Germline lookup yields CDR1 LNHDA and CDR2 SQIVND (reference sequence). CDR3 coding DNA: TGTGCCAGTTCTACAGGGGAGTCGAACACTGAAGCTTTCTTT. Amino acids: CASSTGESNTEAFF.

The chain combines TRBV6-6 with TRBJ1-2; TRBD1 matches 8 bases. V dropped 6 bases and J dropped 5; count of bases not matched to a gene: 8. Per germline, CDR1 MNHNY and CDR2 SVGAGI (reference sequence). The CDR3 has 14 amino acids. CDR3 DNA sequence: TGTGCCAGCAGCACAGGGGGGACTCCTTATGGCTACACCTTC. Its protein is CASSTGGTPYGYTF.

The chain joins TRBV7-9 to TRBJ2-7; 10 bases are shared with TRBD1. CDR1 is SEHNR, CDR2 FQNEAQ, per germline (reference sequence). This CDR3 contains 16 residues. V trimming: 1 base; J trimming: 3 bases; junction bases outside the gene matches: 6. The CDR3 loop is CASSLGSGQGVYEQYF. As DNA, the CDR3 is TGTGCCAGCAGCTTAGGAAGTGGACAGGGGGTCTACGAGCAGTACTTC.

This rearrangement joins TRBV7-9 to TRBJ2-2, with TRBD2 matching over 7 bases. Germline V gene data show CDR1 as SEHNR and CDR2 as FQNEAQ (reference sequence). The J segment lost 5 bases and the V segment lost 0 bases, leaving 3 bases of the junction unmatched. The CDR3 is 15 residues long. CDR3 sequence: CASSLAPGGTGELFF. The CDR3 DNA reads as TGTGCCAGCAGCTTAGCGCCGGGGGGAACCGGGGAGCTGTTTTTT.

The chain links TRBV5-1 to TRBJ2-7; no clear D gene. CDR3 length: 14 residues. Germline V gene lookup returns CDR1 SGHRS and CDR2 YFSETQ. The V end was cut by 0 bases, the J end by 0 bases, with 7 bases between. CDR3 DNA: TGCGCCAGCAGCTTGGACGGGTCCTCCTACGAGCAGTACTTC. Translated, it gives CASSLDGSSYEQYF.

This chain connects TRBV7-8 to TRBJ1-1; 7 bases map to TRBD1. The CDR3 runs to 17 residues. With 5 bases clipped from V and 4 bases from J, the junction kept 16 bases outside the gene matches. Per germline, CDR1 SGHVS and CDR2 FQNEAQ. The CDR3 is CASSRKPPDQGGTEAFF. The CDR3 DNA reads TGTGCCAGCAGCCGAAAACCGCCCGATCAGGGGGGCACTGAAGCTTTCTTT.

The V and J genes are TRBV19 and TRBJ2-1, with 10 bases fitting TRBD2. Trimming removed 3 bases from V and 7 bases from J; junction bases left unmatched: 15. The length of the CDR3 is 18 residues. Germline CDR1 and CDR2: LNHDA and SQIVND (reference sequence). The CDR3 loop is CASSIVGTSAMKRNEQFF. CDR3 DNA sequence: TGTGCCAGTAGTATTGTTGGGACTAGCGCCATGAAGAGGAATGAGCAGTTCTTC.